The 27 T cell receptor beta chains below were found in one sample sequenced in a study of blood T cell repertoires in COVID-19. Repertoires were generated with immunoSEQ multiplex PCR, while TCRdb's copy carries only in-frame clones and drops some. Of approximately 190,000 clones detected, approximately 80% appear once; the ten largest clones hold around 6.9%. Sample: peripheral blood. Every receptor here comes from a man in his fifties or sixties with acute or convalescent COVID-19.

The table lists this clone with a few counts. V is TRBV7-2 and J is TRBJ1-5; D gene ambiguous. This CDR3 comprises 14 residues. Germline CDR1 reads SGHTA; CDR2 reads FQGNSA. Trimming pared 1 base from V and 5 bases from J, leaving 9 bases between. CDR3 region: CASSLVRGDQPQHF. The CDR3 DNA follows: TGTGCCAGCAGCTTAGTTCGGGGAGATCAGCCCCAGCATTTT.

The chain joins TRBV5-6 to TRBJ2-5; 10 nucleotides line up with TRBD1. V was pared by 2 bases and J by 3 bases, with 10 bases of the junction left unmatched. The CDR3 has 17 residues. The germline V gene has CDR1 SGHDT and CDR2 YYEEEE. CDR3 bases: TGTGCCAGCAGCTTCTTCCGACAGGGGGCAATTAAAGAGACCCAGTACTTC. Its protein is CASSFFRQGAIKETQYF.

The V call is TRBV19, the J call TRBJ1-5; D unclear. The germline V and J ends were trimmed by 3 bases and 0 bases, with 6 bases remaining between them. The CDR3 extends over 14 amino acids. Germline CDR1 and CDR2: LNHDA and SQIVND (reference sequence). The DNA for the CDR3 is TGTGCCAGTAGTATCTATTATAGCAATCAGCCCCAGCATTTT. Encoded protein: CASSIYYSNQPQHF.

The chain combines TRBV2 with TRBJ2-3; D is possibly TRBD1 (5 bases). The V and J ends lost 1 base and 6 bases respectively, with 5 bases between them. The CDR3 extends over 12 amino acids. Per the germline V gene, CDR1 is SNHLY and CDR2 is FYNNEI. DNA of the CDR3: TGTGCCAGCAGTGAAGAGGGGGATACGCAGTATTTT. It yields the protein CASSEEGDTQYF. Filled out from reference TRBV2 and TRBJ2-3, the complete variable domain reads EPEVTQTPSHQVTQMGQEVILRCVPISNHLYFYWYRQILGQKVEFLVSFYNNEISEKSEIFDDQFSVERPDGSNFTLKIRSTKLEDSAMYFCASSEEGDTQYFGPGTRLTVL.

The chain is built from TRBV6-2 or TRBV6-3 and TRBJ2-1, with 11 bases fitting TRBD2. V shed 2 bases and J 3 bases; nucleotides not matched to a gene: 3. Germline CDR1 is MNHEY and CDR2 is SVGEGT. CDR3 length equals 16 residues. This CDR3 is CASSYPGTSGYNEQFF. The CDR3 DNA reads TGTGCCAGCAGTTACCCCGGGACTAGCGGCTACAATGAGCAGTTCTTC.

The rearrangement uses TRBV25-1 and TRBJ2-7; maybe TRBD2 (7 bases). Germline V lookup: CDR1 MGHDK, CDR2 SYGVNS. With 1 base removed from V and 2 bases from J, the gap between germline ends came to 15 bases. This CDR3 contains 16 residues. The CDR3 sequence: CASSEFGGTPPYEQYF. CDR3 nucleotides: TGTGCCAGCAGTGAATTCGGGGGGACACCCCCCTACGAGCAGTACTTC.

In DNA form, the CDR3 reads TGTGCCAGCAGCGCGGGGACAACCGGCAATCAGCCCCAGCATTTT. This sequence encodes CASSAGTTGNQPQHF. V and J are TRBV9 and TRBJ1-5; maybe TRBD1 (6 bases). Germline assignment: CDR1 SGDLS and CDR2 YYNGEE. Trimming cost V 3 bases and J 2 bases, with 12 bases left between them. This CDR3 spans 15 amino acids.

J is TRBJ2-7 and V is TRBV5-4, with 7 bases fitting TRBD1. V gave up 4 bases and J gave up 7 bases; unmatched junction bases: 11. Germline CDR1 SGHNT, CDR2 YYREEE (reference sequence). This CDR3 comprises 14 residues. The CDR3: CASSARQGVREQYF. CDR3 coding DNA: TGTGCCAGCAGCGCGCGACAGGGTGTACGGGAGCAGTACTTC.

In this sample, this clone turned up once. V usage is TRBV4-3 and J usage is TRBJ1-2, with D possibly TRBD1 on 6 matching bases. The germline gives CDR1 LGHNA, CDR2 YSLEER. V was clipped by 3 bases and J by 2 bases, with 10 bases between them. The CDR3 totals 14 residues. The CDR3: CASSQIGQNYGYTF. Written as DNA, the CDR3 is TGCGCCAGCAGCCAGATCGGACAGAACTATGGCTACACCTTC.

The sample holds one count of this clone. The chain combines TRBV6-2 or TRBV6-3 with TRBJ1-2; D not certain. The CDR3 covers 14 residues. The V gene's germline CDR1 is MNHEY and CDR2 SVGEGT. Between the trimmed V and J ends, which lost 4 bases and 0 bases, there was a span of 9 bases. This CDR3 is CASSFHTTNYGYTF. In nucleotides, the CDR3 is TGTGCCAGCAGTTTTCACACCACTAACTATGGCTACACCTTC.

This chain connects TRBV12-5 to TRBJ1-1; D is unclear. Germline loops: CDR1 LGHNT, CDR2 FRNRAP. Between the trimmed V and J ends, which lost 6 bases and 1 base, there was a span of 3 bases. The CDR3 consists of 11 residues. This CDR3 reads CASGQNTEAFF. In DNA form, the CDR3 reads TGTGCTAGTGGACAGAACACTGAAGCTTTCTTT. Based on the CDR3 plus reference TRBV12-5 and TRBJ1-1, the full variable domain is DARVTQTPRHKVTEMGQEVTMRCQPILGHNTVFWYRQTMMQGLELLAYFRNRAPLDDSGMPKDRFSAEMPDATLATLKIQPSEPRDSAVYFCASGQNTEAFFGQGTRLTVV.

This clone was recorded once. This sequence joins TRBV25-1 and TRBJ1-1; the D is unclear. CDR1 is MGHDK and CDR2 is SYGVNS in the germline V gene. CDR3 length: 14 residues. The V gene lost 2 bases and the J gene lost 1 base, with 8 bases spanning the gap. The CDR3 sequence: CASSEGRSNTEAFF. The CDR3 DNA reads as TGTGCCAGCAGTGAAGGCAGATCGAACACTGAAGCTTTCTTT.

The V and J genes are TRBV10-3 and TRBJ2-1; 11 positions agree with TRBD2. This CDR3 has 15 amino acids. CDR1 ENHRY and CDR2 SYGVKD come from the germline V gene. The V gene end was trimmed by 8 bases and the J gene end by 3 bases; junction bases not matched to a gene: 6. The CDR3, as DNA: TGTGCCATCGGGCCTAGCGGGGGGTACTACAATGAGCAGTTCTTC. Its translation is CAIGPSGGYYNEQFF.

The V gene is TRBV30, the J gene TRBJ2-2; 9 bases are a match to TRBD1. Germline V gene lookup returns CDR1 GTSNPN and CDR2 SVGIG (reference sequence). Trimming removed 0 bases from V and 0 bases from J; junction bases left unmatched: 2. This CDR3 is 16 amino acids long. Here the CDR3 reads CAWSVGDRANTGELFF. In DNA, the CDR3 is TGTGCCTGGAGTGTGGGGGACAGGGCGAACACCGGGGAGCTGTTTTTT.

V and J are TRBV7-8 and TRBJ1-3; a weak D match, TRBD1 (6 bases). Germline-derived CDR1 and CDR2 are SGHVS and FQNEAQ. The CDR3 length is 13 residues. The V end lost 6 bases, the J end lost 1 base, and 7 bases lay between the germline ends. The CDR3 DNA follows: TGTGCCAGCAGTCAGGGGTCTGGAAACACCATATATTTT. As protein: CASSQGSGNTIYF.

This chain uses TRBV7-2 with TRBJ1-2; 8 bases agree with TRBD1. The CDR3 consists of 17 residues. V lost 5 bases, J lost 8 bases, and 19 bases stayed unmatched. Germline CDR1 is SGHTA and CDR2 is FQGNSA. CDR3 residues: CASSLRTHTDRAGGYTF. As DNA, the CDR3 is TGTGCCAGCAGCCTAAGGACCCACACGGACAGGGCGGGGGGCTACACCTTC.

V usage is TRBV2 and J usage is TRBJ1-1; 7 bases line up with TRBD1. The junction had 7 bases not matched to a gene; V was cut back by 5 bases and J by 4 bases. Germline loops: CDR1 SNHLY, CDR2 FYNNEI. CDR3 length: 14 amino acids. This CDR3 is CASSPRQGGTEAFF. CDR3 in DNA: TGTGCCAGCAGTCCTAGACAGGGAGGCACTGAAGCTTTCTTT.

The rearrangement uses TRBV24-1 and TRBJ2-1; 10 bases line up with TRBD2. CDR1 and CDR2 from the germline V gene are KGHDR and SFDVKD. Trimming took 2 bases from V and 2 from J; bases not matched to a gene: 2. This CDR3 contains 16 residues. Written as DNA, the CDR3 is TGTGCCACCAGTGATTCGGGACTAGCGACCTACAATGAGCAGTTCTTC. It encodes CATSDSGLATYNEQFF.

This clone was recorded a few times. CDR3 bases: TGCGCCAGCAGCTTACTAGCGACCCCGGACAGTGAGCAGTTCTTC. Its protein is CASSLLATPDSEQFF. The genes are TRBV5-1 and TRBJ2-1, with D possibly being TRBD2 (7 bases). The CDR3 sequence is 15 residues long. The germline V and J ends were trimmed by 2 bases and 9 bases, with 18 bases remaining between them. Germline V lookup: CDR1 SGHRS, CDR2 YFSETQ. Looking up the rest from reference TRBV5-1 and TRBJ2-1 gives the full variable domain: KAGVTQTPRYLIKTRGQQVTLSCSPISGHRSVSWYQQTPGQGLQFLFEYFSETQRNKGNFPGRFSGRQFSNSRSEMNVSTLELGDSALYLCASSLLATPDSEQFFGPGTRLTVL.

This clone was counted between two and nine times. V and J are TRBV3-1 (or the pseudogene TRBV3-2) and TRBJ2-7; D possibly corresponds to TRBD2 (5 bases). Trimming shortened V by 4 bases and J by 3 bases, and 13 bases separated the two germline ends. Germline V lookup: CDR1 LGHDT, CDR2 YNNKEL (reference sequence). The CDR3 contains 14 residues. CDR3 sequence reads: CASSLQTNYYEQYF. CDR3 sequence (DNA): TGTGCCAGCAGCCTCCAGACTAACTACTACGAGCAGTACTTC.

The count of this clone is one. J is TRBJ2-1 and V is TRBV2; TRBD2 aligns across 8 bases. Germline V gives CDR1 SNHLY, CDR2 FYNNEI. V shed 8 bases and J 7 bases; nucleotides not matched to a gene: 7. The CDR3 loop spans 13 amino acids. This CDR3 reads CASPAGGVNEQFF. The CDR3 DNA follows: TGTGCCAGCCCGGCGGGGGGCGTGAATGAGCAGTTCTTC.

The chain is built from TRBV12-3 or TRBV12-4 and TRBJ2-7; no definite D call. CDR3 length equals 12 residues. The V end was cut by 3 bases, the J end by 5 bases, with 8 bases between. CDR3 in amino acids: CASSFSGDEQYF. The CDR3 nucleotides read TGTGCCAGCAGTTTTTCAGGCGACGAGCAGTACTTC.

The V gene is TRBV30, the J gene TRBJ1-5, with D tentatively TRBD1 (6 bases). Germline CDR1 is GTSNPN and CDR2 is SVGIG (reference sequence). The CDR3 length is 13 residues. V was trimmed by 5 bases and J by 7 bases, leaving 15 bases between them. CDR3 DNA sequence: TGTGCCTGGGAGTCAGGGGTCGGGCAGCCCCAGCATTTT. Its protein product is CAWESGVGQPQHF.

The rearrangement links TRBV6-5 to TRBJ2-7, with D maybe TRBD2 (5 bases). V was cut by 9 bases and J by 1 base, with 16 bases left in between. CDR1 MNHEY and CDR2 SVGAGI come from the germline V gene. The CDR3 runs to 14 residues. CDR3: CASGRDIRSYEQYF. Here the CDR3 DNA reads TGTGCCAGTGGTCGGGATATAAGATCCTACGAGCAGTACTTC.

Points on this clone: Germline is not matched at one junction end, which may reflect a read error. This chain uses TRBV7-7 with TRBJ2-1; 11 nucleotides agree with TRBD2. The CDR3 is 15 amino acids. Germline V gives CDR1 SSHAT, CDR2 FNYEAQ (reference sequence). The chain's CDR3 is CASSLGLAGSDEQFF. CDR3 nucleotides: TGTGCTAGCAGCTTAGGACTAGCGGGCTCCGATGAGCAGTTCTTC.

The CDR3 bases are TGTGCCAGCAGTTTATTTGCGACTCGCTCCTACAATGAGCAGTTCTTC. Protein sequence: CASSLFATRSYNEQFF. This chain connects TRBV28 to TRBJ2-1; D remains ambiguous. The CDR3 is 16 amino acids. The V gene lost 1 base and the J gene lost 0 bases, with 10 bases spanning the gap. Germline loops: CDR1 MDHEN, CDR2 SYDVKM.

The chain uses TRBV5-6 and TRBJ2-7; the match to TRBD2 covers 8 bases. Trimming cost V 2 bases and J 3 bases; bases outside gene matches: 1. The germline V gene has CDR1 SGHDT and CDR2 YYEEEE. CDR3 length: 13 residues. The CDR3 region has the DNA TGTGCCAGCAGCTTCAGCGGGAGCTACGAGCAGTACTTC. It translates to CASSFSGSYEQYF. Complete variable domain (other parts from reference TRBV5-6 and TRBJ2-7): DAGVTQSPTHLIKTRGQQVTLRCSPKSGHDTVSWYQQALGQGPQFIFQYYEEEERQRGNFPDRFSGHQFPNYSSELNVNALLLGDSALYLCASSFSGSYEQYFGPGTRLTVT.